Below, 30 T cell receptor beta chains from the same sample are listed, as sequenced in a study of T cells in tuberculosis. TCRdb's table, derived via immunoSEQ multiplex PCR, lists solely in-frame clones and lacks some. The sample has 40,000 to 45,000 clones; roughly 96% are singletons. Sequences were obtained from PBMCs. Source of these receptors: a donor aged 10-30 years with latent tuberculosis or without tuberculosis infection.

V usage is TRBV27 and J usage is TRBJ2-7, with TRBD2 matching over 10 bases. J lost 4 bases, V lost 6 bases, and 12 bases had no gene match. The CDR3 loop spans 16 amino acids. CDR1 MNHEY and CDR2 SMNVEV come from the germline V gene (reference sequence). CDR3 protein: CASRTAGTSAFYEQYF. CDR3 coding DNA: TGTGCCAGCAGGACCGCCGGGACTAGCGCCTTTTACGAGCAGTACTTC.

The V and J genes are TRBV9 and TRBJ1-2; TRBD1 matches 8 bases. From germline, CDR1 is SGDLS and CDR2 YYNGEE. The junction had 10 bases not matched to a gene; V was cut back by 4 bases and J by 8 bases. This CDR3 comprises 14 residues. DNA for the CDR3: TGTGCCAGCAGCCAAGGACAGGGAAAATGGGGCTACACCTTC. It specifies CASSQGQGKWGYTF.

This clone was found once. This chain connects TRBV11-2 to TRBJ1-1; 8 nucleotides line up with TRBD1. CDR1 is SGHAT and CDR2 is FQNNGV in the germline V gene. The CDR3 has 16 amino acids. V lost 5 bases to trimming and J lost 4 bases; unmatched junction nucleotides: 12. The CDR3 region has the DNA TGTGCCAGCAGCCCAGTAACAGGGGGTTGGGGCACTGAAGCTTTCTTT. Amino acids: CASSPVTGGWGTEAFF.

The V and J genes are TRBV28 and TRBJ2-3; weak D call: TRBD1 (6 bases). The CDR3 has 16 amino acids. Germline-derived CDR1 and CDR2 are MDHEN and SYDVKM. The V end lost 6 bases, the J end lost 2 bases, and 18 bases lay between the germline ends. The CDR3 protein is CASSTPLTGNTDTQYF. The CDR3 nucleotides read TGTGCCAGCAGCACCCCCCTTACAGGGAACACAGATACGCAGTATTTT.

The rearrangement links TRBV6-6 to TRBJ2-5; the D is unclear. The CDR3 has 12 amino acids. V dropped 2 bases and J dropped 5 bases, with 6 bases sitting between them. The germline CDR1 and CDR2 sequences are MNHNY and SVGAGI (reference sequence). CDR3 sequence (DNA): TGTGCCAGCAGTTACGCCAGGGAGACCCAGTACTTC. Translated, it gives CASSYARETQYF.

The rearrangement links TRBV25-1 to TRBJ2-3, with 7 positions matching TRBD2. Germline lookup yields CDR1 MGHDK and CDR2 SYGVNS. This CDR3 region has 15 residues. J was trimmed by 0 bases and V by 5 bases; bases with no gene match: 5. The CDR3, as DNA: TGTGCCAGCAGTTCCAGCGGGACTAGCACAGATACGCAGTATTTT. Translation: CASSSSGTSTDTQYF.

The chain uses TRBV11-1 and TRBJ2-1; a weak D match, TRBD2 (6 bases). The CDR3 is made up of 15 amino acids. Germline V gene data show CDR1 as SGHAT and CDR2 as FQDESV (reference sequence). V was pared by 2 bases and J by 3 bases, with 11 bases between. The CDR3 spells CASSLRLAVYNEQFF. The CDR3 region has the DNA TGTGCCAGCAGCTTACGATTAGCGGTCTACAATGAGCAGTTCTTC.

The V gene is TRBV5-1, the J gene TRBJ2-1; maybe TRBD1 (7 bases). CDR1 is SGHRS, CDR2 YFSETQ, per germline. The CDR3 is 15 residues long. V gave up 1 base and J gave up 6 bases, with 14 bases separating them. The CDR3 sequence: CASSLWGDSSNEQFF. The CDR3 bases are TGCGCCAGCAGCTTGTGGGGGGACAGTTCCAATGAGCAGTTCTTC.

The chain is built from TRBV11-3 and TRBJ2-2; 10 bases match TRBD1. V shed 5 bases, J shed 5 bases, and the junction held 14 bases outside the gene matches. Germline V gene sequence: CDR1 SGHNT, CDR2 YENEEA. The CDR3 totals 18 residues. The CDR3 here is CASSPSQYRQGATGELFF. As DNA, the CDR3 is TGTGCCAGCAGCCCATCACAGTATCGACAGGGGGCAACCGGGGAGCTGTTTTTT.

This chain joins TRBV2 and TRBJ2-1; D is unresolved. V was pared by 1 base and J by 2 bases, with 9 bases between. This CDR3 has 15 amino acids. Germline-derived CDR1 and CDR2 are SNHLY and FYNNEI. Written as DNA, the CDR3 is TGTGCCAGCAGTGAAGGGCAGTTTACCTACAATGAGCAGTTCTTC. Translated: CASSEGQFTYNEQFF. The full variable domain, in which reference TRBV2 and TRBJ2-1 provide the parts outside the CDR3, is EPEVTQTPSHQVTQMGQEVILRCVPISNHLYFYWYRQILGQKVEFLVSFYNNEISEKSEIFDDQFSVERPDGSNFTLKIRSTKLEDSAMYFCASSEGQFTYNEQFFGPGTRLTVL.

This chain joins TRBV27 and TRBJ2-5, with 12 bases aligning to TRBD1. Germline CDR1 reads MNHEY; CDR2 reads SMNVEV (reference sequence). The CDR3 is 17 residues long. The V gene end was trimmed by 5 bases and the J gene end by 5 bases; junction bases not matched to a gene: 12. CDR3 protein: CASSPSTGTGGEETQYF. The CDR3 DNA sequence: TGTGCCAGCAGTCCTTCAACCGGGACAGGGGGCGAGGAGACCCAGTACTTC.

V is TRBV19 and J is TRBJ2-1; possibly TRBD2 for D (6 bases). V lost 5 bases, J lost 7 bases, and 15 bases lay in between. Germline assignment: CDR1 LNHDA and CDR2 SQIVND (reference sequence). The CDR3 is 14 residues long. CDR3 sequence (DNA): TGTGCCAGTAGTCTTCGACTAGTAGGGAATGAGCAGTTCTTC. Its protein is CASSLRLVGNEQFF.

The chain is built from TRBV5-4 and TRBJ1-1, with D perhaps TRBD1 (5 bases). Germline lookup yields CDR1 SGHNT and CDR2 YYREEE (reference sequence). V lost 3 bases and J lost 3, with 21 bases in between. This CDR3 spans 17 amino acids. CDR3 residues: CASSSQVWEGRDTEAFF. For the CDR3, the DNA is TGTGCCAGCAGCTCCCAAGTGTGGGAGGGGCGAGACACTGAAGCTTTCTTT.

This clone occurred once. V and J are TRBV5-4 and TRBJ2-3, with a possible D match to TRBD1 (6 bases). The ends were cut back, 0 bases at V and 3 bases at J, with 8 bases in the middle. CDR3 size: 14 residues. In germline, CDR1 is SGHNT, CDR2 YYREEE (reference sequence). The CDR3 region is CASSLEQGTDTQYF. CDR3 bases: TGTGCCAGCAGCTTGGAACAGGGAACAGATACGCAGTATTTT.

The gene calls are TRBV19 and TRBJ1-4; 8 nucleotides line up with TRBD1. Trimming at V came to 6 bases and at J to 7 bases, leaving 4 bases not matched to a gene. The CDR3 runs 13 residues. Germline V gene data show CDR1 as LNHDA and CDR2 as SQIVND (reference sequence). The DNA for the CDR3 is TGTGCCAGTAGGGACAGGGTCAGTGAAAAACTGTTTTTT. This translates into CASRDRVSEKLFF.

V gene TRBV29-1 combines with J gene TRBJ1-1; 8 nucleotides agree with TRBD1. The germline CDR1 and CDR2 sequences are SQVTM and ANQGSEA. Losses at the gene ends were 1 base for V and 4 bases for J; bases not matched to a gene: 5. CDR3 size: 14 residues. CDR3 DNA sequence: TGCAGCGTTGAAGGGAGAACAGGGGGCACTGAAGCTTTCTTT. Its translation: CSVEGRTGGTEAFF.

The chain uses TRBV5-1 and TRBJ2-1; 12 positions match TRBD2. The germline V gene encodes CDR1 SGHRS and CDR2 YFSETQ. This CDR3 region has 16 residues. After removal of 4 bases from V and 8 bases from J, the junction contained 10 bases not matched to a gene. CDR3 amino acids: CASSPPTSGSSDEQFF. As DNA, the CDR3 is TGCGCCAGCAGCCCTCCGACTAGCGGGAGTTCGGATGAGCAGTTCTTC.

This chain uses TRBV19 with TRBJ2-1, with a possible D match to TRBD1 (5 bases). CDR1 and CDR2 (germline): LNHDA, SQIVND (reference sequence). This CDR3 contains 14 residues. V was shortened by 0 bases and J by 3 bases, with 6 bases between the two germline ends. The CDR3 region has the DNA TGTGCCAGTAGTATAGACCAGGGCTACAATGAGCAGTTCTTC. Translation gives CASSIDQGYNEQFF.

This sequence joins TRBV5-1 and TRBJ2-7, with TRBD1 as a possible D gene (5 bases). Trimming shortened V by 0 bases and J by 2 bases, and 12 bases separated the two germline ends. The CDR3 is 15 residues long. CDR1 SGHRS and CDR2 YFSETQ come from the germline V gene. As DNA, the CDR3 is TGCGCCAGCAGCTTGGGACAGAATTCAGCCTACGAGCAGTACTTC. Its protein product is CASSLGQNSAYEQYF.

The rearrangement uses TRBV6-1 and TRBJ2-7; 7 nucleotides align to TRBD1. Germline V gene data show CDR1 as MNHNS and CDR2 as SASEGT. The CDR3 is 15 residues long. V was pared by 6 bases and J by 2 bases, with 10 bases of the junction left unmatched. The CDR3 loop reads CASRFLTGDAYEQYF. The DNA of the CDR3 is TGTGCCAGCAGGTTTCTCACAGGGGATGCCTACGAGCAGTACTTC.

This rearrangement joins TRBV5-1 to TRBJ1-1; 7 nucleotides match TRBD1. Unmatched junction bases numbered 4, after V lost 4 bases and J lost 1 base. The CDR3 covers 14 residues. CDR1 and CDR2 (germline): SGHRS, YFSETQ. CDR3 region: CASSMGQSNTEAFF. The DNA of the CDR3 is TGCGCCAGCAGCATGGGACAGTCGAACACTGAAGCTTTCTTT.

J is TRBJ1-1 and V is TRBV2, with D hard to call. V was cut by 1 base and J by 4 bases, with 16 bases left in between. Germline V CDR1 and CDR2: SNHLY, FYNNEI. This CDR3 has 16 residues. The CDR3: CASSEGPPGMGTEAFF. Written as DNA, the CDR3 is TGTGCCAGCAGTGAAGGGCCGCCGGGGATGGGCACTGAAGCTTTCTTT.

The DNA for the CDR3 is TGTGCCTGGAGTTACAACTGGAGAGGGACTGAAGCTTTCTTT. Protein: CAWSYNWRGTEAFF. The V call is TRBV30, the J call TRBJ1-1, with unresolved D. Trimming took off 2 bases at V and 5 bases at J, with 15 bases between the two ends. Germline CDR1 GTSNPN, CDR2 SVGIG (reference sequence). CDR3 length: 14 amino acids. The full variable domain, rest sourced from reference TRBV30 and TRBJ1-1, is SQTIHQWPATLVQPVGSPLSLECTVEGTSNPNLYWYRQAAGRGLQLLFYSVGIGQISSEVPQNLSASRPQDRQFILSSKKLLLSDSGFYLCAWSYNWRGTEAFFGQGTRLTVV.

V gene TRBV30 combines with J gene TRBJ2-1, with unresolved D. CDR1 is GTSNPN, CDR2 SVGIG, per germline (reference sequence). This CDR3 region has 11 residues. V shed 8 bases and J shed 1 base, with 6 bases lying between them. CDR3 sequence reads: CAAFSYNEQFF. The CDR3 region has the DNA TGTGCCGCGTTTTCCTACAATGAGCAGTTCTTC.

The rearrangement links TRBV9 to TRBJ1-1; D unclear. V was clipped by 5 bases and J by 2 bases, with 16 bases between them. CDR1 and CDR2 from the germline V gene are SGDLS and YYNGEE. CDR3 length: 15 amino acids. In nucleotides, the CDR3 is TGTGCCAGCAGACCCCCTCGTGTTAGAAACACTGAAGCTTTCTTT. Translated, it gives CASRPPRVRNTEAFF.

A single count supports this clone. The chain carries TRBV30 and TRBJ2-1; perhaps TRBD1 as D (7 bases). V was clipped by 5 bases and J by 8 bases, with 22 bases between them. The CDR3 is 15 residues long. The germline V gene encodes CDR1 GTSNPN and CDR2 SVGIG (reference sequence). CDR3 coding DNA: TGTGCCTGGGTCCTGGAGGGGGCGTTAAGTCATGAGCAGTTCTTC. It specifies CAWVLEGALSHEQFF.

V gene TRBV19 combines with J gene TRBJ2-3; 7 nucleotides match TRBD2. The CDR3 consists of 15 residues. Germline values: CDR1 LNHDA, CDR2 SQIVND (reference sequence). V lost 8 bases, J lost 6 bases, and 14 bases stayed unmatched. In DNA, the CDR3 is TGTGCCAGTGCCTCGGTGGGAGGGCCAAGGGATACGCAGTATTTT. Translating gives CASASVGGPRDTQYF.

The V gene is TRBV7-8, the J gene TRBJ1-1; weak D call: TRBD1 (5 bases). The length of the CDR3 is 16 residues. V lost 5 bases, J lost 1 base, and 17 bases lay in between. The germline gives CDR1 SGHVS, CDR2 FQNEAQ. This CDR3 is CASSTPQGMWNTEAFF. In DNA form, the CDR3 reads TGTGCCAGCAGCACACCGCAGGGAATGTGGAACACTGAAGCTTTCTTT. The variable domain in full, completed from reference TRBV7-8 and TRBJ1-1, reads GAGVSQSPRYKVAKRGQDVALRCDPISGHVSLFWYQQALGQGPEFLTYFQNEAQLDKSGLPSDRFFAERPEGSVSTLKIQRTQQEDSAVYLCASSTPQGMWNTEAFFGQGTRLTVV.

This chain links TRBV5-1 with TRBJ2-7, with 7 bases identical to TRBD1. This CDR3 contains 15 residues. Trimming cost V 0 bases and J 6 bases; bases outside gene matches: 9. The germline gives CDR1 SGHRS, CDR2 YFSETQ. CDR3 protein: CASSLAGTANFEQYF. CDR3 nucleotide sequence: TGCGCCAGCAGCTTGGCCGGGACAGCGAACTTCGAGCAGTACTTC.

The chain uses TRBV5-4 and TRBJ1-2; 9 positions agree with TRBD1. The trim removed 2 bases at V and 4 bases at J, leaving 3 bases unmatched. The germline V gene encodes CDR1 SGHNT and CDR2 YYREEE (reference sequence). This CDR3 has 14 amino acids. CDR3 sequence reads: CASSLIQGAYGYTF. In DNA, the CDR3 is TGTGCCAGCAGCTTAATACAGGGGGCCTATGGCTACACCTTC. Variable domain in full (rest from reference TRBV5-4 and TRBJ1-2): ETGVTQSPTHLIKTRGQQVTLRCSSQSGHNTVSWYQQALGQGPQFIFQYYREEENGRGNFPPRFSGLQFPNYSSELNVNALELDDSALYLCASSLIQGAYGYTFGSGTRLTVV.